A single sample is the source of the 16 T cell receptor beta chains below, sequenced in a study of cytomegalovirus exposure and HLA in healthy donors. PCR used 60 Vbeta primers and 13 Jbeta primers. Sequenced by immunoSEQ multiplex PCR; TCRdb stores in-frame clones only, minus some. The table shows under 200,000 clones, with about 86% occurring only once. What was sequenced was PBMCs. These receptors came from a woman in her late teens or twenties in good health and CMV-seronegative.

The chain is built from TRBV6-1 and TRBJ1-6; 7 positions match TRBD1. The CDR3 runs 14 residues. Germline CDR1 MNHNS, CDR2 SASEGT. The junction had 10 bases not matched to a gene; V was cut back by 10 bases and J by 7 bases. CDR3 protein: CATSRQGENSPLHF. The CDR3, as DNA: TGTGCCACCTCCCGACAGGGAGAGAATTCACCCCTCCACTTT.

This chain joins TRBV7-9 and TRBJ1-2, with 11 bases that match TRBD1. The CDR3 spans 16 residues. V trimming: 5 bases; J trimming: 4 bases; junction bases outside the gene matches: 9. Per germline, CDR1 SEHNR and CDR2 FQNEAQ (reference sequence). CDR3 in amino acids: CASSAPGQGDGYGYTF. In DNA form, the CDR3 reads TGTGCCAGCAGCGCTCCGGGACAGGGGGACGGCTATGGCTACACCTTC.

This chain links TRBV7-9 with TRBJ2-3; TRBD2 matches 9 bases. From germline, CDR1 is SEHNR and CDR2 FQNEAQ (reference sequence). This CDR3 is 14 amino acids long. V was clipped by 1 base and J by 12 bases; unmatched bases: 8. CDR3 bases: TGTGCCAGCAGCTTAGATTCTAGCGGGGTAGCCCAGTATTTT. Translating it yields CASSLDSSGVAQYF.

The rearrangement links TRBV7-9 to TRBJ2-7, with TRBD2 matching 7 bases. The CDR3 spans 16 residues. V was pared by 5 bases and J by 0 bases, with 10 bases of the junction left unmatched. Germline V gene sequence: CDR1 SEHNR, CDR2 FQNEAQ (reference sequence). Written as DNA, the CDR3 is TGTGCCAGCAGCCCCTTACTAGCGCCCCACTCCTACGAGCAGTACTTC. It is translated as CASSPLLAPHSYEQYF. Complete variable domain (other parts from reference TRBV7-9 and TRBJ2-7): DTGVSQNPRHKITKRGQNVTFRCDPISEHNRLYWYRQTLGQGPEFLTYFQNEAQLEKSRLLSDRFSAERPKGSFSTLEIQRTEQGDSAMYLCASSPLLAPHSYEQYFGPGTRLTVT.

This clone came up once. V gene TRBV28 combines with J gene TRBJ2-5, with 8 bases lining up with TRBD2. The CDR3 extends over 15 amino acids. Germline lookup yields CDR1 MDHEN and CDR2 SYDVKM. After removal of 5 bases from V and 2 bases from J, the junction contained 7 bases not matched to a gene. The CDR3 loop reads CASSLSGGRQETQYF. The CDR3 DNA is TGTGCCAGCAGTCTATCGGGAGGGCGACAAGAGACCCAGTACTTC. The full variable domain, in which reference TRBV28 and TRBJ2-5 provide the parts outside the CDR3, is DVKVTQSSRYLVKRTGEKVFLECVQDMDHENMFWYRQDPGLGLRLIYFSYDVKMKEKGDIPEGYSVSREKKERFSLILESASTNQTSMYLCASSLSGGRQETQYFGPGTRLLVL.

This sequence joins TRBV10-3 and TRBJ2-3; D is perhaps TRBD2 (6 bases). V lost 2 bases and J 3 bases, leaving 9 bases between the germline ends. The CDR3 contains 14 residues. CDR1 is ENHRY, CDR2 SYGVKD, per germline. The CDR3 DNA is TGTGCCATCAGTGAGAGGGAGGTGACAGATACGCAGTATTTT. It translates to CAISEREVTDTQYF.

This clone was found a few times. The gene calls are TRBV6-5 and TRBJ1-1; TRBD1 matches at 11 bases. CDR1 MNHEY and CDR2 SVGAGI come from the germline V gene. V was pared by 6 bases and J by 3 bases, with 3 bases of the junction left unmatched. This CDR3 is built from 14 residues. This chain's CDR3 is CASRDRGHDTEAFF. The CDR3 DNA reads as TGTGCCAGCAGGGACAGGGGGCACGACACTGAAGCTTTCTTT.

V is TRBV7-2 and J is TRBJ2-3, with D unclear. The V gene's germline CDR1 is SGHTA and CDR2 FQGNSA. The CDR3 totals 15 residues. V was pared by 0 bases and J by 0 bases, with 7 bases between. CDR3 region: CASSLAPTSTDTQYF. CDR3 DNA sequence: TGTGCCAGCAGCTTAGCCCCGACTAGCACAGATACGCAGTATTTT. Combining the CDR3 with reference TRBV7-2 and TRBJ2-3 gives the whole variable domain GAGVSQSPSNKVTEKGKDVELRCDPISGHTALYWYRQSLGQGLEFLIYFQGNSAPDKSGLPSDRFSAERTGGSVSTLTIQRTQQEDSAVYLCASSLAPTSTDTQYFGPGTRLTVL.

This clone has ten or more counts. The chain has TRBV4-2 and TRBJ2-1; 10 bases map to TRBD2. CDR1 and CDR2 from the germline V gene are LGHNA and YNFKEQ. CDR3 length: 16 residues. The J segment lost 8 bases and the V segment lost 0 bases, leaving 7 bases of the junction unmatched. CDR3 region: CASSQEGAGGPDEQFF. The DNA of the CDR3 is TGTGCCAGCAGCCAAGAGGGAGCGGGGGGGCCAGATGAGCAGTTCTTC.

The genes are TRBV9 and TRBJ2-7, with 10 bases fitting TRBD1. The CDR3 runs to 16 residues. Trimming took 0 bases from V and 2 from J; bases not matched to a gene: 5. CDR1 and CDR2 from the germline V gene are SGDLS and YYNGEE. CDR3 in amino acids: CASSVGSGQGPYEQYF. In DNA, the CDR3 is TGTGCCAGCAGCGTAGGTTCGGGACAGGGGCCCTACGAGCAGTACTTC.

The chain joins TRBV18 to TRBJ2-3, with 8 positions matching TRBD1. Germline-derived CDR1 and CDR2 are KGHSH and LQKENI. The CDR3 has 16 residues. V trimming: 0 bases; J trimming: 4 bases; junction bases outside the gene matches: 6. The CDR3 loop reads CASSPPQDRAADTQYF. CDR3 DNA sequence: TGTGCCAGCTCACCACCGCAGGACAGGGCCGCAGATACGCAGTATTTT.

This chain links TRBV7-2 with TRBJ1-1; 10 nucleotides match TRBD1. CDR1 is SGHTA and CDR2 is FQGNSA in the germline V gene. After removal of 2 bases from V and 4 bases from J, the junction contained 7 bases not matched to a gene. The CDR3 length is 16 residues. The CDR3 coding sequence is TGTGCCAGCAGCTTATGGGGACAGGGGCCGAGCACTGAAGCTTTCTTT. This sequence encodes CASSLWGQGPSTEAFF.

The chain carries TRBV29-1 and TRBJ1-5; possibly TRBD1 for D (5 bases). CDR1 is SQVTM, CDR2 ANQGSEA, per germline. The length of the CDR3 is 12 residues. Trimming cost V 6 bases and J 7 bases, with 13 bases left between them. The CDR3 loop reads CSVQGAGQPQHF. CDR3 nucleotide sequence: TGCAGCGTCCAAGGAGCAGGGCAGCCCCAGCATTTT.

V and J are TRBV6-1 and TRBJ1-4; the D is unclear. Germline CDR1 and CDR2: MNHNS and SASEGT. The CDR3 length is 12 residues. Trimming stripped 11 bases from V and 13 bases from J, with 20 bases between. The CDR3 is CAGEDGSGRLFF. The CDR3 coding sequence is TGTGCCGGCGAGGACGGCTCCGGGAGACTGTTTTTT.

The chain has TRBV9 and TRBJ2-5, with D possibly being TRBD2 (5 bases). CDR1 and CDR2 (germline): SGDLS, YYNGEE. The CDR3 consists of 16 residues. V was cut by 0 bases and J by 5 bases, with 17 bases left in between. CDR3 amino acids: CASSVAPAGPGETQYF. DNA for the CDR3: TGTGCCAGCAGCGTAGCTCCCGCAGGCCCGGGGGAGACCCAGTACTTC.

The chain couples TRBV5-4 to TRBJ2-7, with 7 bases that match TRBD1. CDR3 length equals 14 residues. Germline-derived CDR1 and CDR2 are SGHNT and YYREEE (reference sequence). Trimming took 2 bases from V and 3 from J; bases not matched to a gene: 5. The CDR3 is CASSFGQVSYEQYF. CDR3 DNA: TGTGCCAGCAGCTTCGGACAGGTCAGCTACGAGCAGTACTTC.